The T cell receptor beta chain under discussion was sequenced for a study of T cells in Graves' hyperthyroidism and ophthalmopathy. Study conclusions and caveats: Blood samples included most of the expanded thyroid clonotypes exceeding 0.001. Stable hyperthyroidism was separated from ophthalmopathy by a model based on 13 V-J features.

V shed 2 bases, J shed 4 bases, and the junction held 8 bases outside the gene matches. Germline V gene data show CDR1 as SGHKS and CDR2 as YYEKEE (reference sequence). CDR3 length: 15 residues. Investigators excluded patients with uncontrolled infection, other autoimmune disease, pregnancy or lactation. Diagnoses were made from clinical symptoms, serum measures (thyroxine and TRAb), thyroid ultrasound and orbital computed tomography. This clonotype was seen repeatedly, ten times or more. Its specificity is not known. TCR beta CDR3 regions were amplified from RNA transcripts. HTBI primers were used for first-round RT-PCR of the TCR CDR3. Each CDR3 protein is one row after TCRdb ran MiXCR on the multiplex PCR reads. This table holds around 36,000 distinct CDR3 sequences, 40% to 65% found once.

Material for sequencing was blood. The source of this sequence is a middle-aged man with Graves' ophthalmopathy. The chain couples TRBV5-5 to TRBJ1-1, with 7 bases aligning to TRBD1. The CDR3 nucleotides read TGTGCCAGCAGCTTTCTGGAACAGGGGTCCACTGAAGCTTTCTTT. Its protein is CASSFLEQGSTEAFF.